These 5 T cell receptor beta chains were sequenced from one sample in a study of Ad26.COV2.S vaccination and SARS-CoV-2 variants. Treatment given: 15 to 20 received Ad26.COV2.S at low or high dose, single or two shots; about five received placebo; per-sample allocation not given. It was on day 63 after the first vaccine or placebo injection that samples were taken. This table comes from immunoSEQ multiplex PCR, and its TCRdb copy is limited to in-frame clones, with some not included. Among approximately 280,000 clones listed, 87% were seen once. Sequencing used peripheral blood, obtained in a trial of Ad26.COV2.S vaccine versus placebo. These receptors came from a person between 18 and 60 years old who received the Ad26.COV2.S COVID-19 vaccine or a placebo.

The chain uses TRBV19 and TRBJ2-5; 10 nucleotides line up with TRBD2. J gave up 8 bases and V 5 bases, and 14 bases lay outside the gene matches. CDR1 and CDR2 from the germline V gene are LNHDA and SQIVND (reference sequence). The CDR3 has 16 residues. The CDR3 here is CASSLSSGSVKNTQYF. As DNA, the CDR3 is TGTGCCAGTAGTCTGTCTAGCGGGAGCGTTAAAAATACCCAGTACTTC.

J is TRBJ2-5 and V is TRBV27, with 7 bases aligning to TRBD1. The germline gives CDR1 MNHEY, CDR2 SMNVEV (reference sequence). Losses at the gene ends were 7 bases for V and 3 bases for J; bases not matched to a gene: 11. CDR3 size: 15 residues. CDR3 in amino acids: CASNPTGQRKETQYF. The DNA for the CDR3 is TGTGCCAGCAACCCCACGGGACAGAGAAAAGAGACCCAGTACTTC.

The chain recombines TRBV7-2 with TRBJ1-2; 7 positions agree with TRBD1. Germline assignment: CDR1 SGHTA and CDR2 FQGNSA. This CDR3 spans 14 amino acids. The junction had 7 bases not matched to a gene; V was cut back by 5 bases and J by 4 bases. In DNA form, the CDR3 reads TGTGCCAGCAGCCCCCGACAGGGCCTCTATGGCTACACCTTC. Translating it yields CASSPRQGLYGYTF.

V and J are TRBV10-3 and TRBJ1-1; TRBD1 matches 7 bases. The CDR3 sequence is 14 residues long. Germline CDR1 reads ENHRY; CDR2 reads SYGVKD. The ends lost 4 bases at V and 4 bases at J; junction bases unmatched: 6. The CDR3, as DNA: TGTGCCATCAGTGGAGCAGGGGGGTTCACTGAAGCTTTCTTT. Its protein is CAISGAGGFTEAFF.

The chain links TRBV28 to TRBJ2-7; D is ambiguous. Looked up from germline, CDR1 is MDHEN and CDR2 is SYDVKM. Trimming removed 3 bases at V and 0 bases at J, with 9 bases between. The CDR3 consists of 14 residues. CDR3 sequence reads: CASSFPDSSYEQYF. CDR3 nucleotides: TGTGCCAGCAGTTTCCCGGATAGCTCCTACGAGCAGTACTTC.